This record covers a single T cell receptor beta chain. The data belong to a study of blood T cell repertoires in COVID-19. Whole-study context: Samples representing acute and convalescent COVID-19 were sourced from the United States, Italy and Spain. T cells, B-cell-depleted T cells, or PBMCs provided the cDNA or gDNA that served as material.

Per the original data handling: Estimation of nucleated cell counts relied on the amplification of reference gene primers. The table came from immunoSEQ multiplex PCR; TCRdb's copy has only in-frame clones and leaves some out. The D gene and trimming were derived from the DNA, and the V and J assignments and clone size from that table. The sample lists 200,000 to 250,000 clones, roughly 85% occurring once. The germline V and J ends were trimmed by 4 bases and 3 bases, with 16 bases remaining between them. CDR3 length: 15 amino acids. Germline lookup yields CDR1 MNHNY and CDR2 SVGAGI (reference sequence).

The V call is TRBV6-6, the J call TRBJ2-7; perhaps TRBD1 as D (6 bases). The sequencing input was peripheral blood. This sequence originates from a woman of 80 years or more with acute or convalescent COVID-19. DNA of the CDR3: TGTGCCAGCAGTTCCCCTGGCAGGGGTATCTACGAGCAGTACTTC. Encoded protein: CASSSPGRGIYEQYF.